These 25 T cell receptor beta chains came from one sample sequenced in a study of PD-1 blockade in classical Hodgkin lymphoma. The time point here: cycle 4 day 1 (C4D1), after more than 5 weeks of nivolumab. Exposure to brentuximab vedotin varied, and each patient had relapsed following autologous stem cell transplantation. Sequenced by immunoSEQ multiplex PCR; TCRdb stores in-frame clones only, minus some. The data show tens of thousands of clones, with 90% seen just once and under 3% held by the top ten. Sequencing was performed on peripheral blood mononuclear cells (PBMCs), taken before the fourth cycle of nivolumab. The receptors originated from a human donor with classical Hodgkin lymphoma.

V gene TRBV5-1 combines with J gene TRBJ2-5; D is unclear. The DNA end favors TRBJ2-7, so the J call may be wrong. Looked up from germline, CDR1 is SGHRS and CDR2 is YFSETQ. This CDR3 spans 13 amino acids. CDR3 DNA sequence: TGCGCCAGCTCCAACAGCTATTCCTACGAGCAGTACTTC. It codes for CASSNSYSYEQYF.

The CDR3 region is CASSARPLAGGNEQFF. CDR3 bases: TGTGCCAGTAGTGCTCGCCCGCTAGCGGGGGGGAATGAGCAGTTCTTC. This chain uses TRBV19 with TRBJ2-1; TRBD2 matches 12 bases. The CDR3 has 16 residues. Unmatched junction bases numbered 9, after V lost 5 bases and J lost 7 bases. In germline, CDR1 is LNHDA, CDR2 SQIVND (reference sequence).

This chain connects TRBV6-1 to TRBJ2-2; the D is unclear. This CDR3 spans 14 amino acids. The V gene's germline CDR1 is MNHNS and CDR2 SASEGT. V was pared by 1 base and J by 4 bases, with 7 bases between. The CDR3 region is CASSEEDGTGELFF. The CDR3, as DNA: TGTGCCAGCAGTGAAGAGGACGGCACCGGGGAGCTGTTTTTT.

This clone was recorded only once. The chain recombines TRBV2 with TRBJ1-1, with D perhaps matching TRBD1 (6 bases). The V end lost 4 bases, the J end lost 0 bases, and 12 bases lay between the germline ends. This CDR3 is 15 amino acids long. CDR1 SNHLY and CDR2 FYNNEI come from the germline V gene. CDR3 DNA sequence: TGTGCCAGCAGTGTCGCAGGGGTGATGAACACTGAAGCTTTCTTT. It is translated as CASSVAGVMNTEAFF.

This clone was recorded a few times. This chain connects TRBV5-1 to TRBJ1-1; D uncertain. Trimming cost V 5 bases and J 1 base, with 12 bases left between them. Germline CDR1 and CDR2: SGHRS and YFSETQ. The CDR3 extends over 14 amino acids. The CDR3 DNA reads TGCGCCAGCAGGTCCCTAGCCTCGAACACTGAAGCTTTCTTT. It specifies CASRSLASNTEAFF.

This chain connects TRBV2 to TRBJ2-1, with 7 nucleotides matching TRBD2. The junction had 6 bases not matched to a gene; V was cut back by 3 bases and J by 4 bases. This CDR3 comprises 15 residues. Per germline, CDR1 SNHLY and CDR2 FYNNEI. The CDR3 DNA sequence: TGTGCCAGCAGTGACCCAGCGGGGCTTTACAATGAGCAGTTCTTC. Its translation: CASSDPAGLYNEQFF.

CDR3 in amino acids: CASRGRDRVNYGYTF. CDR3 DNA sequence: TGTGCCAGCAGAGGCCGGGACAGGGTCAACTATGGCTACACCTTC. This chain joins TRBV6-5 and TRBJ1-2; 9 nucleotides line up with TRBD1. The CDR3 totals 15 residues. The germline CDR1 and CDR2 sequences are MNHEY and SVGAGI. The V segment lost 6 bases and the J segment 2 bases; nucleotides outside the gene matches: 7.

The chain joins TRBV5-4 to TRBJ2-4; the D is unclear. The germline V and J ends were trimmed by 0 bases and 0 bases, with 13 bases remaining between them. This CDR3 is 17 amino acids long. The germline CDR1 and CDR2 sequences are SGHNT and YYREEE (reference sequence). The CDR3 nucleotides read TGTGCCAGCAGCTTGGATCCCATGCTCCTAGCCAAAAACATTCAGTACTTC. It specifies CASSLDPMLLAKNIQYF.

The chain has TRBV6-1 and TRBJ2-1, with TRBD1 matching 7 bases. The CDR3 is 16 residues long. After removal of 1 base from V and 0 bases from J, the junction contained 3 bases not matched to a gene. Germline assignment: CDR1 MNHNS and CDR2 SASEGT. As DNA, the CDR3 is TGTGCCAGCAGTGAAGGAGGGGGCCCCTCCTACAATGAGCAGTTCTTC. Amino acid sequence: CASSEGGGPSYNEQFF.

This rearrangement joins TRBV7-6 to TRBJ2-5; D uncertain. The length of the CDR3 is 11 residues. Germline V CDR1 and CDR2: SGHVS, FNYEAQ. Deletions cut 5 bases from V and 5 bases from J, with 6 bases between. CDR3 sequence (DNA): TGTGCCAGCAGCCCACGGGAGACCCAGTACTTC. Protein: CASSPRETQYF.

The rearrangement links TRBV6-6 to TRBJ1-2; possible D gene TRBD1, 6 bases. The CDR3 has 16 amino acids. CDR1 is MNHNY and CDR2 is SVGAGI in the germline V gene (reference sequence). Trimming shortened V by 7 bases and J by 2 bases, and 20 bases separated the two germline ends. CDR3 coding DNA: TGTGCCAGCACTCACCCCGCAGGGGAGTCGAACTATGGCTACACCTTC. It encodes CASTHPAGESNYGYTF.

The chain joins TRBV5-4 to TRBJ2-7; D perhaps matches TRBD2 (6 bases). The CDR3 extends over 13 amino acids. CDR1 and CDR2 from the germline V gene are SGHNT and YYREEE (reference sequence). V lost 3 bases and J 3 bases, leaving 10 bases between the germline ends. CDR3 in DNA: TGTGCCAGCAGCTGGGGCGGGAACTACGAGCAGTACTTC. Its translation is CASSWGGNYEQYF.

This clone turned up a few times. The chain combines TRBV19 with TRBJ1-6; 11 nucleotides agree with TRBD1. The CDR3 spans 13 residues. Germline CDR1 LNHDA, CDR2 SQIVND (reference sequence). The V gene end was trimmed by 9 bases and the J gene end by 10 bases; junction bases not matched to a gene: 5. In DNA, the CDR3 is TGTGCCAGCAACGGACAGGGGGCATCACCCCTCCACTTT. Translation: CASNGQGASPLHF.

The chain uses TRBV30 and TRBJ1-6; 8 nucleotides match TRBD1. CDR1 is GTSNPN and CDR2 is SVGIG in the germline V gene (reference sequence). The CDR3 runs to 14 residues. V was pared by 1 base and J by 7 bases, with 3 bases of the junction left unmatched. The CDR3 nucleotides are TGTGCCTGGAGTGGGCGGACAGGGAATTCACCCCTCCACTTT. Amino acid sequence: CAWSGRTGNSPLHF.

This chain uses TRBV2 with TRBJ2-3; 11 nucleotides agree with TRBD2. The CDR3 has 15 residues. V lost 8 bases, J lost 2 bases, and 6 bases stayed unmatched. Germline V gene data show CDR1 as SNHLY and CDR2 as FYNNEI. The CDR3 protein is CASLLAGGYTDTQYF. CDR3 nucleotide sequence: TGTGCCAGCCTCTTAGCGGGGGGGTACACAGATACGCAGTATTTT. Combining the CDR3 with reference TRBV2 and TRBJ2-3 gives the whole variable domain EPEVTQTPSHQVTQMGQEVILRCVPISNHLYFYWYRQILGQKVEFLVSFYNNEISEKSEIFDDQFSVERPDGSNFTLKIRSTKLEDSAMYFCASLLAGGYTDTQYFGPGTRLTVL.

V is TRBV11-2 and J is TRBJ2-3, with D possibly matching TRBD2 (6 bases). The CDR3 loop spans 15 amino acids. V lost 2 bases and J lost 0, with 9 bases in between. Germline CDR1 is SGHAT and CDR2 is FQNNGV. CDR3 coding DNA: TGTGCCAGCAGCTTATCAGGGACTAGCACAGATACGCAGTATTTT. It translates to CASSLSGTSTDTQYF.

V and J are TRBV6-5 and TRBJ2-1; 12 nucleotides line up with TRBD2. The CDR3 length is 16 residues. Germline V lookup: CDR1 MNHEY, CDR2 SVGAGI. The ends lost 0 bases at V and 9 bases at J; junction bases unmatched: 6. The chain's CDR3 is CASSYSTSGGTSEQFF. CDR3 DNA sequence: TGTGCCAGCAGTTACTCGACTAGCGGGGGAACGAGTGAGCAGTTCTTC.

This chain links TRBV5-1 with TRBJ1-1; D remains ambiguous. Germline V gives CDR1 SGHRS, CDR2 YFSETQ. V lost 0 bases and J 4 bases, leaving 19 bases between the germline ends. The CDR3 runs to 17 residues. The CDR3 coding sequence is TGCGCCAGCAGCTTGGTGGGGTTGCGGGGAGTGTCCACTGAAGCTTTCTTT. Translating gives CASSLVGLRGVSTEAFF.

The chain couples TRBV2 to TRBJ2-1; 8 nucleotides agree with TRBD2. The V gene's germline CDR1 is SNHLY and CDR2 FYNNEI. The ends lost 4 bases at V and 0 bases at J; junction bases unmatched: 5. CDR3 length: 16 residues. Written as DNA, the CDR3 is TGTGCCAGCAGTGTCGAGCGGGGGAGCTCCTACAATGAGCAGTTCTTC. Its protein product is CASSVERGSSYNEQFF.

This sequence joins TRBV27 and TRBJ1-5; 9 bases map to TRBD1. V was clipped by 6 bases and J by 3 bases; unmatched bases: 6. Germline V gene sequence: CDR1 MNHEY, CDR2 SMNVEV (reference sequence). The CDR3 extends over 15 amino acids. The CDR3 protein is CASSPGQGDNQPQHF. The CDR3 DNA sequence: TGTGCCAGCAGCCCGGGACAGGGTGACAATCAGCCCCAGCATTTT.

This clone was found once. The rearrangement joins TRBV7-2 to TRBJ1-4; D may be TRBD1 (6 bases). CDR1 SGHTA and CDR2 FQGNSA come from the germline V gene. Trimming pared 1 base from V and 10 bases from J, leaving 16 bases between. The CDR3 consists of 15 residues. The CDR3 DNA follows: TGTGCCAGCAGCTTAGAGGTGGGGGCGCAGGGAAAACTGTTTTTT. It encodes CASSLEVGAQGKLFF.

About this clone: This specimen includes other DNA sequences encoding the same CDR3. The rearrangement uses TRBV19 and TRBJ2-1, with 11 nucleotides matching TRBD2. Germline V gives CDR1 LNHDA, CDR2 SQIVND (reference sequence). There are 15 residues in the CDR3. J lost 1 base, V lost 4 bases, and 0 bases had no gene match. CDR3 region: CASSRLAGSYNEQFF. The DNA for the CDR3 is TGTGCCAGTAGTAGACTAGCGGGGTCCTACAATGAGCAGTTCTTC.

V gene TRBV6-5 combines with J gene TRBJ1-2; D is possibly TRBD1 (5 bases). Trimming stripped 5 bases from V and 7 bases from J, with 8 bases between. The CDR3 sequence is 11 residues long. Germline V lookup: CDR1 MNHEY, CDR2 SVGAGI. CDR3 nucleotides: TGTGCCAGCAGTGGGGGAGGTGGCTACACCTTC. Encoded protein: CASSGGGGYTF.

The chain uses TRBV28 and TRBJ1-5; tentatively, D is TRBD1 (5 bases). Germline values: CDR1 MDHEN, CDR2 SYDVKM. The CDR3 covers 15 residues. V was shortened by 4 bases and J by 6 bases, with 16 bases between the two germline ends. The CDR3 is CASSWGRVDAQPQHF. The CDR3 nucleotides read TGTGCCAGCAGTTGGGGCAGGGTGGACGCTCAGCCCCAGCATTTT.

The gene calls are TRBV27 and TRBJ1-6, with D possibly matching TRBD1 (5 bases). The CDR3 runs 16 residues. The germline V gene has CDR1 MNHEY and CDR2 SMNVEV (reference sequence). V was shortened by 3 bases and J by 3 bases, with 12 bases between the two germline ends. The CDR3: CASSFTGTFYNSPLHF. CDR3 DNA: TGTGCCAGCAGTTTCACGGGGACCTTCTATAATTCACCCCTCCACTTT.